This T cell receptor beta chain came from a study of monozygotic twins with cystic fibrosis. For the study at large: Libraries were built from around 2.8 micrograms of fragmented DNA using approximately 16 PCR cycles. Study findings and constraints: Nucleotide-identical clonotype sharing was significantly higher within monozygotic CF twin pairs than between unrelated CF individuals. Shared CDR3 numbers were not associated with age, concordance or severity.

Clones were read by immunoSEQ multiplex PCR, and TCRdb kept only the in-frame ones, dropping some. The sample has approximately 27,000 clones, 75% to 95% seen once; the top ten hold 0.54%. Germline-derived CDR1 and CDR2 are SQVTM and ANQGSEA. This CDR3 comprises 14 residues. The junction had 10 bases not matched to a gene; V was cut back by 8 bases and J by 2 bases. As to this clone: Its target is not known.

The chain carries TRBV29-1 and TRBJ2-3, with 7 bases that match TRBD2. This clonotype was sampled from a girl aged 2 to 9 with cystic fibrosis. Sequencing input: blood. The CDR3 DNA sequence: TGCAGCCTTGGGGGGGAAGCCTTCACAGATACGCAGTATTTT. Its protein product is CSLGGEAFTDTQYF.